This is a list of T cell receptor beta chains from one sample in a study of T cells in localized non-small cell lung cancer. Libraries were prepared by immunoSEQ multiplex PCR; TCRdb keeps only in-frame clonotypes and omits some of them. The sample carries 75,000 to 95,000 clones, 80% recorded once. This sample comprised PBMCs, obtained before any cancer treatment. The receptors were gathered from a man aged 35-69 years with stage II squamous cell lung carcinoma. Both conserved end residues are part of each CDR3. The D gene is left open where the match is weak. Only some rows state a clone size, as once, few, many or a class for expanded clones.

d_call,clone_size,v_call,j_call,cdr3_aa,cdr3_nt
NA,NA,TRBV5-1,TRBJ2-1,CASSSMRGTYNEQFF,TGCGCCAGCAGCTCCATGAGGGGGACCTACAATGAGCAGTTCTTC
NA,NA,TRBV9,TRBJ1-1,CASSVGVGTEAFF,TGTGCCAGCAGCGTAGGGGTCGGCACTGAAGCTTTCTTT
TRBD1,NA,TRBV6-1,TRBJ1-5,CASSGQISNQPQHF,TGTGCCAGTTCGGGACAGATTAGCAATCAGCCCCAGCATTTT
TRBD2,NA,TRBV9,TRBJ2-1,CASSALGLAGADEQFF,TGTGCCAGCAGCGCCCTTGGACTAGCGGGAGCAGATGAGCAGTTCTTC
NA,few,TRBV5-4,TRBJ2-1,CASSKRVLVDWNEQFF,TGTGCCAGCAGCAAACGGGTTCTGGTGGACTGGAATGAGCAGTTCTTC
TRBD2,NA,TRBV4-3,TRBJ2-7,CASSQEELAGIYEQYF,TGCGCCAGCAGCCAAGAAGAATTAGCGGGGATCTACGAGCAGTACTTC
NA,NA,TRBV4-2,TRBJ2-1,CASSRRDFSYNEQFF,TGTGCCAGCAGCAGGCGGGACTTCTCCTACAATGAGCAGTTCTTC
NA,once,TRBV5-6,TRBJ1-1,CASSSWELTEAFF,TGTGCCAGCAGCTCCTGGGAACTCACTGAAGCTTTCTTT
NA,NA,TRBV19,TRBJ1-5,CASSIVQANQPQHF,TGTGCCAGTAGTATAGTGCAAGCAAATCAGCCCCAGCATTTT
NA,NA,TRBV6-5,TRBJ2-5,CASTPLQRTETQYF,TGTGCCAGCACGCCCCTTCAGCGGACGGAGACCCAGTACTTC
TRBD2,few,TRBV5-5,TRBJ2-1,CASSFLAESSYNEQFF,TGTGCCAGCAGCTTTCTAGCGGAAAGCTCCTACAATGAGCAGTTCTTC
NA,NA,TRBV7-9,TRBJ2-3,CASSAPGTKEGTQYF,TGTGCCAGCAGCGCCCCCGGGACAAAGGAGGGTACGCAGTATTTT
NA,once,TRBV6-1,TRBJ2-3,CASSGGESTDTQYF,TGTGCCAGCAGTGGCGGAGAGAGCACAGATACGCAGTATTTT
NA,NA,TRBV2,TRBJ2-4,CASRLGINLAKNIQYF,TGTGCCAGCAGATTAGGGATAAATTTAGCCAAAAACATTCAGTACTTC
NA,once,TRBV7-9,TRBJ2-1,CASSKELGGDEQFF,TGTGCCAGCAGTAAAGAACTGGGCGGGGATGAGCAGTTCTTC
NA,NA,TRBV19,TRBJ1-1,CASSPQGRGNTEAFF,TGTGCCAGTAGTCCTCAGGGCCGGGGGAACACTGAAGCTTTCTTT
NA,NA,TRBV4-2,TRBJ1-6,CASSHKNSPLHF,TGTGCCAGCAGCCACAAGAATTCACCCCTCCACTTT
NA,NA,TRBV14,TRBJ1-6,CASSQEIQTNSPLHF,TGTGCCAGCAGCCAAGAGATCCAGACTAATTCACCCCTCCACTTT
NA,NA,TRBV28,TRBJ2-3,CASSTSGSPGSGDTQYF,TGTGCCAGCAGTACTTCCGGGTCTCCGGGGAGCGGTGATACGCAGTATTTT
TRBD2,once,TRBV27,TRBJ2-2,CASSPSGHTGELFF,TGTGCCAGCAGTCCTAGCGGCCACACCGGGGAGCTGTTTTTT
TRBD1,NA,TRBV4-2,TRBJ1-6,CASSRDRDKSSGSPLHF,TGTGCCAGCAGCCGGGACAGGGATAAATCGTCGGGTTCACCCCTCCACTTT
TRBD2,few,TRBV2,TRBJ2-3,CASKLADTDTQYF,TGTGCCAGCAAACTAGCGGACACAGATACGCAGTATTTT
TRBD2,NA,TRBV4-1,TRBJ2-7,CASSPAGASGSVYEQYF,TGCGCCAGCAGCCCAGCCGGAGCTAGCGGGTCGGTATACGAGCAGTACTTC
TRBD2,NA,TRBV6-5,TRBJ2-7,CASSSPGRGFSEQYF,TGTGCCAGCAGCTCTCCAGGGAGGGGATTTTCCGAGCAGTACTTC
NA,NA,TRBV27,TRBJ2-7,CASSLTRTPYEQYF,TGTGCCAGCAGTTTAACGAGGACTCCATACGAGCAGTACTTC
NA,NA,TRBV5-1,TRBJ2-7,CASSLVRGHEQYF,TGCGCCAGCAGCTTGGTTAGGGGACACGAGCAGTACTTC
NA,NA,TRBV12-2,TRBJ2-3,CASRPNLNPTDTQYF,TGTGCAAGTCGCCCAAATCTCAACCCCACAGATACGCAGTATTTT
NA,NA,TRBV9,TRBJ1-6,CASSPGQRNSPLHF,TGTGCCAGCAGCCCCGGACAGCGTAATTCACCCCTCCACTTT
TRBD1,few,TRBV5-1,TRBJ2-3,CASSLNRGSSTDTQYF,TGCGCCAGCAGCCTCAACAGGGGGTCTAGCACAGATACGCAGTATTTT
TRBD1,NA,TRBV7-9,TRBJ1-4,CASSYRTGTMVEKLFF,TGTGCCAGCAGCTACAGGACAGGGACAATGGTTGAAAAACTGTTTTTT
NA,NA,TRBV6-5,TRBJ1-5,CASSYSWAGAQPQHF,TGTGCCAGCAGTTACTCGTGGGCAGGGGCACAGCCCCAGCATTTT
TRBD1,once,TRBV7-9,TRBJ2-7,CASSSTGGYDEQYF,TGTGCCAGCAGCTCGACAGGGGGTTACGACGAGCAGTACTTC
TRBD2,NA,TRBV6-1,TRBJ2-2,CASSALFGLADSTGELFF,TGTGCCAGCAGTGCCTTGTTTGGACTAGCGGATTCTACCGGGGAGCTGTTTTTT
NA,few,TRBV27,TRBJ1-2,CASSFSQTGISYGYTF,TGTGCCAGCAGTTTCTCCCAGACAGGCATATCCTATGGCTACACCTTC
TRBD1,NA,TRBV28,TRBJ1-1,CASSLTGEDTEAFF,TGTGCCAGCAGTTTAACAGGGGAGGACACTGAAGCTTTCTTT
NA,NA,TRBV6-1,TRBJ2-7,CASSPGVNEQYF,TGTGCCAGCAGTCCGGGGGTTAACGAGCAGTACTTC
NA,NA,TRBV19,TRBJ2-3,CASGPRLVDTQYF,TGTGCCAGTGGACCGCGGCTAGTCGATACGCAGTATTTT
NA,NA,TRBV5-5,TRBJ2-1,CASSLGWVSYNEQFF,TGTGCCAGCAGCTTGGGCTGGGTATCCTACAATGAGCAGTTCTTC
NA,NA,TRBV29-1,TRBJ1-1,CSATRGRTEAFF,TGCAGCGCCACTCGGGGCCGGACTGAAGCTTTCTTT